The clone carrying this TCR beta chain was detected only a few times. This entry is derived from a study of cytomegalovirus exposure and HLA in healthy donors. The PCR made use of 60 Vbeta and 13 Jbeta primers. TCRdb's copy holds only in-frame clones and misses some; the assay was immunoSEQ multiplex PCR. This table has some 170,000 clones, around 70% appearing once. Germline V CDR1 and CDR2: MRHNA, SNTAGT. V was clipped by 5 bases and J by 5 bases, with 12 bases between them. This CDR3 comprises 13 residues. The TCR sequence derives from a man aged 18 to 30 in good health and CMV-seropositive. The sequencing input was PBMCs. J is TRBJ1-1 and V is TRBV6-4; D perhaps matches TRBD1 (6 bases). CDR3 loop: CASSRDTGTEAFF. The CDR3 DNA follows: TGTGCCAGCAGTCGGGACACGGGGACTGAAGCTTTCTTT.